These T cell receptor beta chains were read from a single sample in a study of CD8+ T cells in alopecia areata. Profiled with immunoSEQ multiplex PCR; TCRdb holds only in-frame clones, not every one. The data contain roughly 60,000 clones, around 44% of them singletons. Sequencing used NKG2D-low CD8+ T cells sorted from blood. Receptors originate from a human donor with alopecia areata. The conserved cysteine and the conserved F or W are not part of the CDR3 here. The order of the fields is CDR3 length, V gene, CDR3 protein.

15 | TRBV28 | ASTSSDFLAGVIEQY
12 | TRBV9 | ASSPNREDQPQH
15 | TRBV2 | ASSEVVAGGTWNEQF
17 | TRBV12-5 | ASGLVRGYSTGSNQPQH
12 | TRBV2 | ASSGVGRTDTQY
13 | TRBV7-9 | ASSLVLGTSYEQY
11 | TRBV29-1 | SVEDGSSSIQY
10 | TRBV30 | AWSVYRDGYT
14 | TRBV18 | ASSPVELGRGDTQY
12 | TRBV4-1 | ASSRAGPEETQY
9 | TRBV29-1 | SVFVGNGYT
12 | TRBV2 | ASSEVGGGETQY
14 | TRBV14 | ASSQGVVVVGTEAF
12 | TRBV5-1 | ASSSTGFDTEAF
11 | TRBV5-1 | ASTRTSTDTQY
12 | TRBV9 | ASSVDVKVHEQY
13 | TRBV5-1 | ASSPEEATNEKLF
12 | TRBV29-1 | SVEDRTNPGELF
11 | TRBV7-8 | ASSLATSGALY
12 | TRBV25-1 | ASSRTGWGETQY
12 | TRBV27 | ASSFGGQGYEQY
11 | TRBV19 | ASSAGFSYEQY
13 | TRBV29-1 | SVGGGELPVNEQF
12 | TRBV14 | ASSPARWANVLT
16 | TRBV5-1 | ASSLANPAGTPGYGYT
12 | TRBV29-1 | SVEGRGNTGELF
12 | TRBV15 | ATSSWTSGDEQF
14 | TRBV5-1 | ASTRAGESGANVLT
11 | TRBV27 | ASSLYVNTEAF
17 | TRBV15 | ATSGQRGPPHSSYNEQF
13 | TRBV4-2 | ASSQAGKSRNEQF
12 | TRBV30 | AWSSGVSADTQY
14 | TRBV4-3 | ASSQDMFELRNEQF
13 | TRBV7-8 | ASSDGQGAAYEQY
12 | TRBV27 | ASSIQGLNQPQH
16 | TRBV14 | ASSQDIGLSGLRNEQF
16 | TRBV28 | ASSLSPQGDPFQETQY
10 | TRBV5-6 | ASSLGRDEQY
12 | TRBV30 | AWSVGAGFDEQY
12 | TRBV6-4 | ASGSGSGTGELF
14 | TRBV28 | ASRGAGLAGPDTQY
13 | TRBV4-3 | ASSQGQDGTYEQY
13 | TRBV4-3 | ASSQDTGHNYGYT
14 | TRBV7-2 | ASSFPGLASYNEQF
14 | TRBV5-1 | ASSLGLGLLEYGYT
11 | TRBV27 | ASRRSQNEKLF